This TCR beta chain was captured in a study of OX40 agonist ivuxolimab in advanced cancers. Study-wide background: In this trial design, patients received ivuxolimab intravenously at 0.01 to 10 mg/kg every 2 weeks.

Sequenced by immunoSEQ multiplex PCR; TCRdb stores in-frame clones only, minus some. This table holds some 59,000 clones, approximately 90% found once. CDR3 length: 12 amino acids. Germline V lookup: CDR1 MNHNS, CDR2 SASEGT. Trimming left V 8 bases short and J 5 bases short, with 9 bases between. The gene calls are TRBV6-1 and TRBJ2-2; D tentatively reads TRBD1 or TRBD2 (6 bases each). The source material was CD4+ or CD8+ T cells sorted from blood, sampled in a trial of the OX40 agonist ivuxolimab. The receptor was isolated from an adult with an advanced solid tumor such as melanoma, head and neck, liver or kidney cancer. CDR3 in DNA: TGTGCCAGCGGGGGGCAGACCGGGGAGCTGTTTTTT. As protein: CASGGQTGELFF.